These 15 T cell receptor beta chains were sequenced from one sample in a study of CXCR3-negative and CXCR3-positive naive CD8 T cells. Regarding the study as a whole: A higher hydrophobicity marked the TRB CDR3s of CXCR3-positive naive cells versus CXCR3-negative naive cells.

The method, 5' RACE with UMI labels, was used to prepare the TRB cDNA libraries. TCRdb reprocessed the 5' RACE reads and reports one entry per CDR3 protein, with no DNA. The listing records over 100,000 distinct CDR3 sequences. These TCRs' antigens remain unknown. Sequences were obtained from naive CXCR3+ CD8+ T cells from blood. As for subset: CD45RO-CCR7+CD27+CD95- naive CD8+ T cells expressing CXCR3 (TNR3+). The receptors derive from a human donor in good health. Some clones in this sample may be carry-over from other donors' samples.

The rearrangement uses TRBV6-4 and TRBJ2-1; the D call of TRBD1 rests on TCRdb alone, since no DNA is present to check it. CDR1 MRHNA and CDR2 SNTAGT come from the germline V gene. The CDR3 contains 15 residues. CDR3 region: CASSDQDRARNEQFF.

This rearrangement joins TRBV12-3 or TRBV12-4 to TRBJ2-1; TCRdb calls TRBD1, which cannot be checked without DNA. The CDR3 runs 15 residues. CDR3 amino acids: CASIQTGTGYNEQFF.

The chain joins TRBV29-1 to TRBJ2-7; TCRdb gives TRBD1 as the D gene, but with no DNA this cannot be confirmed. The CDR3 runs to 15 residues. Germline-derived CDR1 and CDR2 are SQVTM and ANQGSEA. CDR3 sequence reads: CSVLGGQGLSYEQYF.

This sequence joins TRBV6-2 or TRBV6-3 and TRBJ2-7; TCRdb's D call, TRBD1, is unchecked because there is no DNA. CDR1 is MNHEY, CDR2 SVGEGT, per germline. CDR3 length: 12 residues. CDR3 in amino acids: CASSPGDYEQYF.

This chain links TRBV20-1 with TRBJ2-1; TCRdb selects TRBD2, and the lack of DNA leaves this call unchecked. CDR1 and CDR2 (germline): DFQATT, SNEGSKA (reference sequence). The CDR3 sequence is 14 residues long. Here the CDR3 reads CSALLAGGPNEQFF.

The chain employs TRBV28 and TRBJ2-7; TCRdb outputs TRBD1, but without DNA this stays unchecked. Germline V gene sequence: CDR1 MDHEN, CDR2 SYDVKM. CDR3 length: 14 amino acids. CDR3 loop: CASNPEGNSYEQYF. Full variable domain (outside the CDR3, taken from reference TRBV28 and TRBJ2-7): DVKVTQSSRYLVKRTGEKVFLECVQDMDHENMFWYRQDPGLGLRLIYFSYDVKMKEKGDIPEGYSVSREKKERFSLILESASTNQTSMYLCASNPEGNSYEQYFGPGTRLTVT.

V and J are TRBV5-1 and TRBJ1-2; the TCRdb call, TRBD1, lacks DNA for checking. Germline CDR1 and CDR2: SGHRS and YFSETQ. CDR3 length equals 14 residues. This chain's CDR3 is CASSLNTGRYGYTF.

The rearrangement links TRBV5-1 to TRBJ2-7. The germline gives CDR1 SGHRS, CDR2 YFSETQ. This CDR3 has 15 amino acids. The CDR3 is CASSFGSDADYEQYF.

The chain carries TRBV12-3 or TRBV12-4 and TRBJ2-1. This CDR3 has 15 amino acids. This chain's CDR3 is CASSFWQEPRNEQFF.

Here the CDR3 reads CASSVGTGPYEQYF. The chain has TRBV9 and TRBJ2-7; TCRdb calls TRBD1, which cannot be checked without DNA. The V gene's germline CDR1 is SGDLS and CDR2 YYNGEE. This CDR3 has 14 amino acids.

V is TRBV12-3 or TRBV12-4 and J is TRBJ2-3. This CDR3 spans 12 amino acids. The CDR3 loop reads CASRSDLDTQYF.

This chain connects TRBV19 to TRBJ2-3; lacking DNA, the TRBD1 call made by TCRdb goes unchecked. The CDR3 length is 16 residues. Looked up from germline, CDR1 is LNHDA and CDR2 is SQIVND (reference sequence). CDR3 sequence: CASSSPFDPGTDTQYF.

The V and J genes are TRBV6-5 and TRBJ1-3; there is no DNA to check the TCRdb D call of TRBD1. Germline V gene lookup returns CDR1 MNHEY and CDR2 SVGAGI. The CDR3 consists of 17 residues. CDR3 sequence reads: CASSYSGQASSGNTIYF.

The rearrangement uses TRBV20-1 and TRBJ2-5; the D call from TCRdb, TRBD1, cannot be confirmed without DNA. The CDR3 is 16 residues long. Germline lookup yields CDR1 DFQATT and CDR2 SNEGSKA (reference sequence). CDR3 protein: CSAREGGGWFQETQYF.

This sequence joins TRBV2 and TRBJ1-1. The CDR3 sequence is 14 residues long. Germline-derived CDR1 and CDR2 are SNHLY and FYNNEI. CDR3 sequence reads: CASSERTLDTEAFF.